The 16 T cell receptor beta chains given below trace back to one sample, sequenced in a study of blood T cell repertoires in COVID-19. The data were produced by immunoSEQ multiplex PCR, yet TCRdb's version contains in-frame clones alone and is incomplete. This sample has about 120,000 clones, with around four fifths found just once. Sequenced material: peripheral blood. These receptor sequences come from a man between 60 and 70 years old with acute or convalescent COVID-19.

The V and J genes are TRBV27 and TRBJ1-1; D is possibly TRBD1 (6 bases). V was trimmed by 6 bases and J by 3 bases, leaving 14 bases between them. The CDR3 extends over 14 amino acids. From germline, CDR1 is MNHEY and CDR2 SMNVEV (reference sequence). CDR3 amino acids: CASRRAGDHTEAFF. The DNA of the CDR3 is TGTGCCAGCAGGCGGGCAGGGGATCACACTGAAGCTTTCTTT.

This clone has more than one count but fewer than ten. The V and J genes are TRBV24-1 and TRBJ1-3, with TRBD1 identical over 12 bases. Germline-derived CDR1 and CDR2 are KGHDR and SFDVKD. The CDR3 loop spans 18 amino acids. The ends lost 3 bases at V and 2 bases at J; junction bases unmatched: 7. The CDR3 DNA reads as TGTGCCACCAGTGATATGAACCGGGACAGGGGGCCTGGAAACACCATATATTTT. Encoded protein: CATSDMNRDRGPGNTIYF.

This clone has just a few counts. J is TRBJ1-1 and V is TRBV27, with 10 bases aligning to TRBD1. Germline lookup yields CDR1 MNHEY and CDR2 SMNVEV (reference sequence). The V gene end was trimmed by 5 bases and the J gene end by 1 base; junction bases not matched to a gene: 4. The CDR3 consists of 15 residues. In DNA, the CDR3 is TGTGCCAGCAGTAGACGGGACAGGGGGAACACTGAAGCTTTCTTT. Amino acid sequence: CASSRRDRGNTEAFF.

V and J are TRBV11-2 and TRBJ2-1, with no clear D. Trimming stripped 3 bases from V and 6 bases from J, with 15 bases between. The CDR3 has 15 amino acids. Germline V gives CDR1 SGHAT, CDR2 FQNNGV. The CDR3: CASSLAPQTSNEQFF. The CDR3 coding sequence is TGTGCCAGCAGCTTGGCGCCCCAGACAAGCAATGAGCAGTTCTTC.

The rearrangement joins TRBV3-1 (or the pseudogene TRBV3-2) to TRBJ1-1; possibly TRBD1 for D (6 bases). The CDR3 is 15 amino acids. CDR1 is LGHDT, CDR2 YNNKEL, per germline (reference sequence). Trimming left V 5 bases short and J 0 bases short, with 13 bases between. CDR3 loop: CASSYHDRLNTEAFF. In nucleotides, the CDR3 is TGTGCCAGCAGCTACCACGACAGGCTGAACACTGAAGCTTTCTTT.

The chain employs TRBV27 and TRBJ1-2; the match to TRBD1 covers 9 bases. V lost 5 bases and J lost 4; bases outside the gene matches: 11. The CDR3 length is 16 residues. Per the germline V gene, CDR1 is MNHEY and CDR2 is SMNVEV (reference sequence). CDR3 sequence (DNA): TGTGCCAGCAGTCTAGGGACAGGGAATAATCGCTATGGCTACACCTTC. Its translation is CASSLGTGNNRYGYTF.

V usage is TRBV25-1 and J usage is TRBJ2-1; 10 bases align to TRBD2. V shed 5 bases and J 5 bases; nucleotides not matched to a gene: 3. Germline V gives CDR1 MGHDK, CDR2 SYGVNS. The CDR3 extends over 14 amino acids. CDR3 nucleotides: TGTGCCAGCAGTCTAGCGGGAGTTAACAATGAGCAGTTCTTC. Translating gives CASSLAGVNNEQFF.

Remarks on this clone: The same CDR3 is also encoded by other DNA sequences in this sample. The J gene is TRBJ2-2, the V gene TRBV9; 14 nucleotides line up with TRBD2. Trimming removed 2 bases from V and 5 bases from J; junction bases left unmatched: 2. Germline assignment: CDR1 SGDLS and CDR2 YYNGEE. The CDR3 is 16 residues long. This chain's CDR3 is CASSVGTSGSTGELFF. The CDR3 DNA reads TGTGCCAGCAGCGTGGGGACTAGCGGGAGTACCGGGGAGCTGTTTTTT. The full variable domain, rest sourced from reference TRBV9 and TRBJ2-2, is DSGVTQTPKHLITATGQRVTLRCSPRSGDLSVYWYQQSLDQGLQFLIQYYNGEERAKGNILERFSAQQFPDLHSELNLSSLELGDSALYFCASSVGTSGSTGELFFGEGSRLTVL.

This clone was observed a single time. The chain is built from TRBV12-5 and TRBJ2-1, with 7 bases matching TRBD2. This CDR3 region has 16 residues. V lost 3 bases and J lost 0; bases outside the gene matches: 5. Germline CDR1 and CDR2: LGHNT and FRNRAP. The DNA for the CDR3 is TGTGCTAGTGGTTTTCAGCGGGGCGTCTCCTACAATGAGCAGTTCTTC. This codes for CASGFQRGVSYNEQFF.

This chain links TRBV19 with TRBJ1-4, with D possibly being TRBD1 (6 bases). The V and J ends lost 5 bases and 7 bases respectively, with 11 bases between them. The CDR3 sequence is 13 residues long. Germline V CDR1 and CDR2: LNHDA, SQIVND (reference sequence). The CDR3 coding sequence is TGTGCCAGTAGTGCCAGGGGACGTGAAAAACTGTTTTTT. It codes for CASSARGREKLFF.

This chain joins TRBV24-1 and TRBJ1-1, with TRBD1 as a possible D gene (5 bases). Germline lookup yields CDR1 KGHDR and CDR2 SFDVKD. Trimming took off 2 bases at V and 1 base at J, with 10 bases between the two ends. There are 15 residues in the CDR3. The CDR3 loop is CATSDSQGKNTEAFF. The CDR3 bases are TGTGCCACCAGTGATTCGCAGGGAAAGAACACTGAAGCTTTCTTT.

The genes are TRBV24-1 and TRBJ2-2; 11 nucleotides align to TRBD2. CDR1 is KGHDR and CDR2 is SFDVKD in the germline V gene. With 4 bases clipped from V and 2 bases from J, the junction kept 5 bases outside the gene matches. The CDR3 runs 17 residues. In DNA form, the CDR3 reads TGTGCCACCAGTGAACCAGGGACTAGCGGAAACACCGGGGAGCTGTTTTTT. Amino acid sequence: CATSEPGTSGNTGELFF.

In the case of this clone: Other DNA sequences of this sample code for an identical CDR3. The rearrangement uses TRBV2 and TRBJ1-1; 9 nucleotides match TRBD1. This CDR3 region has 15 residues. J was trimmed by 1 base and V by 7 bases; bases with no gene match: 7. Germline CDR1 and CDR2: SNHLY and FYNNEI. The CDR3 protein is CASTIRQGGNTEAFF. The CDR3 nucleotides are TGTGCCAGCACCATCCGACAGGGGGGGAACACTGAAGCTTTCTTT.

This chain's CDR3 is CASSEVARTVDTRDTQYF. The CDR3, as DNA: TGTGCCAGCAGTGAAGTAGCCCGGACAGTCGATACGCGAGATACGCAGTATTTT. V and J are TRBV2 and TRBJ2-3, with D tentatively TRBD1 (6 bases). The V end was cut by 1 base, the J end by 5 bases, with 22 bases between. This CDR3 has 18 residues. Germline-derived CDR1 and CDR2 are SNHLY and FYNNEI. Based on the CDR3 plus reference TRBV2 and TRBJ2-3, the full variable domain is EPEVTQTPSHQVTQMGQEVILRCVPISNHLYFYWYRQILGQKVEFLVSFYNNEISEKSEIFDDQFSVERPDGSNFTLKIRSTKLEDSAMYFCASSEVARTVDTRDTQYFGPGTRLTVL.

The CDR3 sequence is CASSDSSGGTDTQYF. For the CDR3, the DNA is TGTGCCAGCAGTGACTCAAGCGGAGGCACAGATACGCAGTATTTT. V is TRBV6-4 and J is TRBJ2-3, with D perhaps matching TRBD2 (5 bases). The CDR3 length is 15 residues. Trimming stripped 0 bases from V and 1 base from J, with 8 bases between. Germline V gene lookup returns CDR1 MRHNA and CDR2 SNTAGT.

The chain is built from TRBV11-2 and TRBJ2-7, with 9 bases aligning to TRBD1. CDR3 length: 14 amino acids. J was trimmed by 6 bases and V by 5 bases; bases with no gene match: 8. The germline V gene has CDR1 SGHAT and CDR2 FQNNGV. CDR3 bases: TGTGCCAGCAGCGGGACAGGGATAGGGCGCGAGCAGTACTTC. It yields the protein CASSGTGIGREQYF.